One and the same sample provided the 32 T cell receptor beta chains below, sequenced in a study of blood T cell repertoires in COVID-19. Some clones are missing from TCRdb's copy, which holds only in-frame ones; the method was immunoSEQ multiplex PCR. Of about 380,000 clones in the sample, about 87% are singletons; the top ten hold 1% to 1.5%. The source material was PBMCs or T cells enriched from blood (not recorded which). The receptor source for this set is a man aged 25-45 years who had recovered from COVID-19.

V gene TRBV4-1 combines with J gene TRBJ2-5, with TRBD1 as a possible D gene (7 bases). The CDR3 runs to 14 residues. Germline CDR1 and CDR2: MGHRA and YSYEKL. V was clipped by 5 bases and J by 5 bases, with 15 bases between them. CDR3 sequence: CASSNRQGGETQYF. Here the CDR3 DNA reads TGCGCCAGCAGCAATCGACAGGGAGGCGAGACCCAGTACTTC.

The J gene is TRBJ1-5, the V gene TRBV18; 9 bases map to TRBD1. The CDR3 is 16 residues long. Trimming took 4 bases from V and 5 from J; bases not matched to a gene: 9. Germline lookup yields CDR1 KGHSH and CDR2 LQKENI. CDR3 DNA: TGTGCCAGCTCACGAGACCGGGACAGGGAAGATCAGCCCCAGCATTTT. Translating gives CASSRDRDREDQPQHF.

The J gene is TRBJ1-2, the V gene TRBV30, with D maybe TRBD1 (6 bases). Trimming removed 3 bases from V and 12 bases from J, with 17 bases in between. This CDR3 is built from 12 residues. Germline assignment: CDR1 GTSNPN and CDR2 SVGIG (reference sequence). The CDR3 spells CAWRPPGGPNTF. In DNA form, the CDR3 reads TGTGCCTGGAGGCCCCCGGGGGGGCCAAACACCTTC.

The V call is TRBV7-6, the J call TRBJ1-5; 9 bases map to TRBD1. CDR1 and CDR2 from the germline V gene are SGHVS and FNYEAQ. The J segment lost 7 bases and the V segment lost 2 bases, leaving 6 bases of the junction unmatched. This CDR3 has 15 residues. The CDR3 bases are TGTGCCAGCAGCTTACGACAGGGGGTTGAGCAGCCCCAGCATTTT. Protein sequence: CASSLRQGVEQPQHF.

V gene TRBV5-5 combines with J gene TRBJ1-1, with 10 bases matching TRBD1. The CDR3 has 15 residues. With 4 bases clipped from V and 5 bases from J, the junction kept 8 bases outside the gene matches. Germline loops: CDR1 SGHKS, CDR2 YYEKEE (reference sequence). In nucleotides, the CDR3 is TGTGCCAGCAGCACCGGGACAGGGGTGTTTACTGAAGCTTTCTTT. This gives the protein CASSTGTGVFTEAFF.

The chain is built from TRBV18 and TRBJ2-1; 7 bases are shared with TRBD1. The CDR3 length is 14 residues. The V gene's germline CDR1 is KGHSH and CDR2 LQKENI. The V gene end was trimmed by 2 bases and the J gene end by 12 bases; junction bases not matched to a gene: 10. Here the CDR3 reads CASSPRGTVGGQFF. The CDR3 region has the DNA TGTGCCAGCTCACCAAGGGGGACAGTCGGTGGGCAGTTCTTC.

This rearrangement joins TRBV30 to TRBJ2-5; TRBD1 matches 10 bases. Per the germline V gene, CDR1 is GTSNPN and CDR2 is SVGIG (reference sequence). This CDR3 contains 13 residues. The junction had 6 bases not matched to a gene; V was cut back by 2 bases and J by 9 bases. The CDR3, as DNA: TGTGCCTGGAGTCCGGGACAGGGGATAGCCCAGTACTTC. It yields the protein CAWSPGQGIAQYF.

This clone was detected once. The rearrangement links TRBV7-9 to TRBJ1-4; no firm D call. There are 14 residues in the CDR3. The germline V and J ends were trimmed by 4 bases and 10 bases, with 16 bases remaining between them. CDR1 is SEHNR and CDR2 is FQNEAQ in the germline V gene (reference sequence). The CDR3 region is CASSSVELAVKLFF. The CDR3 DNA reads TGTGCCAGCAGCTCGGTAGAGCTAGCCGTAAAACTGTTTTTT. Looking up the rest from reference TRBV7-9 and TRBJ1-4 gives the full variable domain: DTGVSQNPRHKITKRGQNVTFRCDPISEHNRLYWYRQTLGQGPEFLTYFQNEAQLEKSRLLSDRFSAERPKGSFSTLEIQRTEQGDSAMYLCASSSVELAVKLFFGSGTQLSVL.

This sequence joins TRBV16 and TRBJ2-7, with 8 bases lining up with TRBD1. The CDR3 has 14 amino acids. Germline CDR1 reads KGHSY; CDR2 reads FQNENV. V shed 4 bases and J 3 bases; nucleotides not matched to a gene: 5. In nucleotides, the CDR3 is TGTGCCAGCAGCCCCTACAGGGGGGACTACGAGCAGTACTTC. This encodes CASSPYRGDYEQYF.

The chain links TRBV10-3 to TRBJ1-5; D remains ambiguous. Germline CDR1 and CDR2: ENHRY and SYGVKD. The CDR3 sequence is 15 residues long. Deletions cut 4 bases from V and 0 bases from J, with 10 bases between. The CDR3 loop is CAISAEVGSNQPQHF. Written as DNA, the CDR3 is TGTGCCATCAGTGCGGAGGTGGGTAGCAATCAGCCCCAGCATTTT.

This chain links TRBV18 with TRBJ2-3; 8 positions agree with TRBD2. CDR3 length: 15 residues. With V trimmed by 5 bases and J by 1 base, 5 bases remained unmatched. Germline lookup yields CDR1 KGHSH and CDR2 LQKENI. This CDR3 reads CASSRGLVGTDTQYF. Here the CDR3 DNA reads TGTGCCAGCTCAAGGGGACTAGTGGGCACAGATACGCAGTATTTT.

V usage is TRBV18 and J usage is TRBJ2-3; 9 bases agree with TRBD2. V was clipped by 3 bases and J by 8 bases; unmatched bases: 6. The CDR3 is 14 amino acids. From germline, CDR1 is KGHSH and CDR2 LQKENI. The DNA for the CDR3 is TGTGCCAGCTCACCTAGCGGGGGAACCGGTACGCAGTATTTT. Translated: CASSPSGGTGTQYF.

The chain combines TRBV7-2 with TRBJ1-4; no firm D call. The germline V gene encodes CDR1 SGHTA and CDR2 FQGNSA. The CDR3 is made up of 16 amino acids. Trimming left V 4 bases short and J 5 bases short, with 17 bases between. The DNA for the CDR3 is TGTGCCAGCAGCTCCGGCCCCGCGGGAGTAAATGAAAAACTGTTTTTT. Translating it yields CASSSGPAGVNEKLFF.

This clone was detected only once. The CDR3 region has the DNA TGTGCTAGTATGGGATGGGGCCCCAATCAGCCCCAGCATTTT. Protein sequence: CASMGWGPNQPQHF. The rearrangement joins TRBV25-1 to TRBJ1-5; the D gene is possibly TRBD1 (5 bases). CDR3 length: 14 amino acids. The V gene's germline CDR1 is MGHDK and CDR2 SYGVNS.

This chain uses TRBV4-3 with TRBJ1-5, with D unclear. CDR3 size: 13 residues. V dropped 1 base and J dropped 11 bases, with 12 bases sitting between them. Germline lookup yields CDR1 LGHNA and CDR2 YSLEER. This chain's CDR3 is CASSQVEGRAQHF. The CDR3 coding sequence is TGCGCCAGCAGCCAAGTCGAGGGTCGGGCCCAGCATTTT.

The chain carries TRBV6-6 and TRBJ1-3, with TRBD1 matching over 9 bases. With V trimmed by 5 bases and J by 0 bases, 2 bases remained unmatched. From germline, CDR1 is MNHNY and CDR2 SVGAGI (reference sequence). This CDR3 has 15 amino acids. CDR3 nucleotide sequence: TGTGCCAGCAGTATGACAGGGGGCTCTGGAAACACCATATATTTT. This gives the protein CASSMTGGSGNTIYF.

Points on this clone: The junction differs from germline at one of its ends, possibly a read error. This sequence joins TRBV7-9 and TRBJ2-6; 8 bases are a match to TRBD1. There are 15 residues in the CDR3. Germline CDR1 and CDR2: SEHNR and FQNEAQ (reference sequence). DNA for the CDR3: TGTGCCAGCAGCTTAGCGGGGACAGGCGAACGTCTATTGGCTTTC. Encoded protein: CASSLAGTGERLLAF. Using reference TRBV7-9 and TRBJ2-6 for the parts outside the CDR3, the full variable domain is DTGVSQNPRHKITKRGQNVTFRCDPISEHNRLYWYRQTLGQGPEFLTYFQNEAQLEKSRLLSDRFSAERPKGSFSTLEIQRTEQGDSAMYLCASSLAGTGERLLAFGAGSRLTVL.

The chain is built from TRBV3-1 (or the pseudogene TRBV3-2) and TRBJ2-5; 8 nucleotides match TRBD1. In germline, CDR1 is LGHDT, CDR2 YNNKEL (reference sequence). Trimming took 0 bases from V and 5 from J; bases not matched to a gene: 11. The CDR3 has 17 residues. CDR3 residues: CASSQDPWTGSRETQYF. The CDR3 DNA follows: TGTGCCAGCAGCCAAGACCCGTGGACAGGGAGTAGGGAGACCCAGTACTTC.

This chain connects TRBV10-3 to TRBJ2-3, with 10 nucleotides matching TRBD2. The J segment lost 5 bases and the V segment lost 5 bases, leaving 7 bases of the junction unmatched. CDR3 size: 15 residues. Germline V gene data show CDR1 as ENHRY and CDR2 as SYGVKD. The CDR3 region has the DNA TGTGCCATCAGTTTGCTAGCGGGGGTGGGAGATACGCAGTATTTT. This gives the protein CAISLLAGVGDTQYF.

CDR3 DNA: TGTGCCAGCAGCTGGACTAGCGGAACAAACTACGAGCAGTACTTC. Its protein product is CASSWTSGTNYEQYF. The chain recombines TRBV7-9 with TRBJ2-7; 10 bases are shared with TRBD2. The CDR3 runs 15 residues. The germline V gene has CDR1 SEHNR and CDR2 FQNEAQ (reference sequence). With V trimmed by 4 bases and J by 3 bases, 6 bases remained unmatched.

This clone was seen only once. V usage is TRBV10-3 and J usage is TRBJ1-2; D unclear. Trimming left V 10 bases short and J 2 bases short, with 8 bases between. This CDR3 spans 11 amino acids. In germline, CDR1 is ENHRY, CDR2 SYGVKD. As DNA, the CDR3 is TGTGCCACGGAGGACAACTATGGCTACACCTTC. Protein product: CATEDNYGYTF.

With regard to this clone: This specimen includes other DNA sequences encoding the same CDR3. CDR3 coding DNA: TGTGCCAGTAGTATAGGACAGGCAACTAATGAAAAACTGTTTTTT. It specifies CASSIGQATNEKLFF. The chain couples TRBV19 to TRBJ1-4, with a tentative D call TRBD1 (6 bases). Deletions cut 1 base from V and 0 bases from J, with 6 bases between. Germline lookup yields CDR1 LNHDA and CDR2 SQIVND (reference sequence). This CDR3 is 15 amino acids long.

This chain uses TRBV27 with TRBJ1-2; possible D gene TRBD1, 5 bases. This CDR3 spans 16 amino acids. Germline V gene lookup returns CDR1 MNHEY and CDR2 SMNVEV (reference sequence). Deletions cut 4 bases from V and 4 bases from J, with 19 bases between. The CDR3 DNA follows: TGTGCCAGCAGTTCCCCCCGGCAGGGTCGGATCTATGGCTACACCTTC. Translation: CASSSPRQGRIYGYTF.

J is TRBJ2-1 and V is TRBV19; 8 positions match TRBD1. Unmatched junction bases numbered 17, after V lost 0 bases and J lost 1 base. Germline values: CDR1 LNHDA, CDR2 SQIVND (reference sequence). This CDR3 contains 21 residues. CDR3 DNA sequence: TGTGCCAGTAGTATAGATTTGGTGGGACAGGTATCTTCGCGATCCTACAATGAGCAGTTCTTC. The encoded protein is CASSIDLVGQVSSRSYNEQFF.

There are a few counts of this clone. V gene TRBV7-9 combines with J gene TRBJ1-4; weak D call: TRBD1 (6 bases). Germline V CDR1 and CDR2: SEHNR, FQNEAQ (reference sequence). Trimming left V 6 bases short and J 4 bases short, with 15 bases between. The CDR3 sequence is 15 residues long. CDR3 nucleotide sequence: TGTGCCAGCAGTTTCAATACAGGGATTAATGAAAAACTGTTTTTT. The encoded protein is CASSFNTGINEKLFF.

This chain joins TRBV6-6 and TRBJ1-3; TRBD1 aligns across 8 bases. CDR3 length: 18 amino acids. The germline CDR1 and CDR2 sequences are MNHNY and SVGAGI (reference sequence). After removal of 6 bases from V and 0 bases from J, the junction contained 13 bases not matched to a gene. CDR3 in amino acids: CASSRRYRGDYSGNTIYF. In nucleotides, the CDR3 is TGTGCCAGCAGCCGACGCTACAGGGGGGACTACTCTGGAAACACCATATATTTT.

The CDR3 is CASSQSGTSVITGELFF. For the CDR3, the DNA is TGTGCCAGCAGCCAAAGCGGGACTAGCGTGATAACCGGGGAGCTGTTTTTT. The rearrangement links TRBV4-2 to TRBJ2-2, with 10 bases fitting TRBD2. Germline lookup yields CDR1 LGHNA and CDR2 YNFKEQ. CDR3 length: 17 residues. The junction had 8 bases not matched to a gene; V was cut back by 2 bases and J by 5 bases.

The table lists this clone with a few counts. This rearrangement joins TRBV10-1 to TRBJ2-7; 8 bases fit TRBD2. The CDR3 is made up of 15 amino acids. The V gene end was trimmed by 1 base and the J gene end by 3 bases; junction bases not matched to a gene: 5. CDR1 and CDR2 from the germline V gene are WNHNN and SYGVQD (reference sequence). This CDR3 reads CASSEWYGRDYEQYF. In DNA, the CDR3 is TGCGCCAGCAGTGAGTGGTACGGGAGGGACTACGAGCAGTACTTC.

The chain links TRBV5-6 to TRBJ2-3; 7 bases map to TRBD2. In germline, CDR1 is SGHDT, CDR2 YYEEEE. V shed 3 bases and J 1 base; nucleotides not matched to a gene: 8. The CDR3 sequence is 16 residues long. The CDR3 region is CASSWGSSGGTDTQYF. The CDR3 DNA follows: TGTGCCAGCAGCTGGGGTAGCAGCGGGGGCACAGATACGCAGTATTTT.

This chain uses TRBV5-5 with TRBJ1-1; D gene uncertain. There are 14 residues in the CDR3. Germline CDR1 SGHKS, CDR2 YYEKEE (reference sequence). Trimming took off 4 bases at V and 3 bases at J, with 13 bases between the two ends. CDR3 sequence: CASSSPGSDTEAFF. Here the CDR3 DNA reads TGTGCCAGCAGCAGCCCGGGATCCGACACTGAAGCTTTCTTT. The full variable domain, in which reference TRBV5-5 and TRBJ1-1 provide the parts outside the CDR3, is DAGVTQSPTHLIKTRGQQVTLRCSPISGHKSVSWYQQVLGQGPQFIFQYYEKEERGRGNFPDRFSARQFPNYSSELNVNALLLGDSALYLCASSSPGSDTEAFFGQGTRLTVV.

In the case of this clone: The conserved closing phenylalanine or tryptophan is absent in this CDR3, likely reflecting a read error. It is unclear where the CDR3 begins or ends on the DNA, so no DNA is shown, and the CDR3 is as TCRdb lists it. The chain joins TRBV27 to TRBJ2-4; the table's D gene call, TRBD1, was not cross checked with the DNA. Germline V CDR1 and CDR2: MNHEY, SMNVEV (reference sequence). The CDR3 is 13 amino acids in total, end residues counted. The CDR3 region is CASSLSGTGALLL.

This clone occurred a few times. The rearrangement uses TRBV7-9 and TRBJ2-1; no reliable D call. Germline CDR1 is SEHNR and CDR2 is FQNEAQ (reference sequence). Trimming cost V 2 bases and J 6 bases, with 8 bases left between them. The length of the CDR3 is 13 residues. Written as DNA, the CDR3 is TGTGCCAGCAGCTTATCATACAGCAATGAGCAGTTCTTC. As protein: CASSLSYSNEQFF.